Listed below are T cell receptor beta chains from one sample, sequenced in a study of CD8+CD57+ T cells in acquired aplastic anemia. TCRdb itself ran the reads through MiXCR, one entry per CDR3 protein. The sample holds roughly 120,000 distinct CDR3 sequences; roughly 55% are singletons and the top ten take about 29%. Specimen: sorted CD4+, CD8+, or CD8+CD57+ T cells (not recorded which) from PBMCs. The receptors were sampled from a human donor with aplastic anemia. Both conserved end residues are part of each CDR3. The D gene is left open where the match is weak. Not all rows give a size; the values are once, few, many and, for expanded clones, a class.

TRBV9	many	TRBJ2-1	TRBD2	CASSLRLAGGRDEQFF	TGTGCCAGCAGCTTACGACTAGCGGGGGGAAGGGATGAGCAGTTCTTC
TRBV19	once	TRBJ1-2	TRBD1	CASGQVSNYGYTF	TGTGCCAGTGGACAGGTATCTAACTATGGCTACACCTTC
TRBV7-3	NA	TRBJ1-1	NA	CASSLHRPEAFF	TGTGCCAGCAGCTTACACAGGCCTGAAGCTTTCTTT
TRBV10-3	NA	TRBJ2-7	NA	CAIMKAPESSYEQYF	TGTGCCATCATGAAAGCTCCCGAAAGCTCCTACGAGCAGTACTTC
TRBV4-3	many	TRBJ2-7	NA	CASSQEISVNYEQYF	TGCGCCAGCAGCCAAGAGATTTCGGTGAACTACGAGCAGTACTTC
TRBV20-1	few	TRBJ2-1	TRBD2	CSLGSSGEYNEQFF	TGCAGCTTAGGATCTAGCGGGGAATACAATGAGCAGTTCTTC
TRBV6-5	many	TRBJ2-3	NA	CASSYGDWGTDTQYF	TGTGCCAGCAGTTACGGAGATTGGGGCACAGATACGCAGTATTTT
TRBV7-9	once	TRBJ1-1	NA	CASSLGSVMNTEAFF	TGTGCCAGCAGCTTAGGTTCAGTAATGAACACTGAAGCTTTCTTT
TRBV5-1	NA	TRBJ1-2	TRBD1	CASSQDRGSNYGYTF	TGCGCCAGCAGCCAAGACAGGGGTTCTAACTATGGCTACACCTTC
TRBV2	few	TRBJ2-5	NA	CASVQFQETQYF	TGTGCCAGCGTTCAGTTCCAAGAGACCCAGTACTTC
TRBV7-2	NA	TRBJ1-2	NA	CASSIGVAPSYGYTF	TGTGCCAGCAGCATCGGGGTCGCCCCAAGCTATGGCTACACCTTC
TRBV5-1	many	TRBJ2-7	NA	CASSLSRGRGEQYF	TGCGCCAGCAGCTTGTCTCGGGGGCGAGGCGAGCAGTACTTC
TRBV3-1	NA	TRBJ2-7	TRBD1	CASSQSGTGGLLPPYEQYF	TGTGCCAGCAGCCAATCCGGGACAGGGGGCCTGTTACCCCCCTACGAGCAGTACTTC
TRBV7-8	NA	TRBJ2-3	NA	CASSLGGEVTDTQYF	TGTGCCAGCAGCTTAGGTGGAGAAGTCACAGATACGCAGTATTTT
TRBV28	many	TRBJ2-7	NA	CASSFWSADDEQYF	TGTGCCAGCAGTTTCTGGTCGGCTGACGACGAGCAGTACTTC
TRBV5-1	NA	TRBJ1-4	NA	CASSSGQQGEELFF	TGCGCCAGCAGCTCCGGACAGCAGGGCGAAGAACTGTTTTTT